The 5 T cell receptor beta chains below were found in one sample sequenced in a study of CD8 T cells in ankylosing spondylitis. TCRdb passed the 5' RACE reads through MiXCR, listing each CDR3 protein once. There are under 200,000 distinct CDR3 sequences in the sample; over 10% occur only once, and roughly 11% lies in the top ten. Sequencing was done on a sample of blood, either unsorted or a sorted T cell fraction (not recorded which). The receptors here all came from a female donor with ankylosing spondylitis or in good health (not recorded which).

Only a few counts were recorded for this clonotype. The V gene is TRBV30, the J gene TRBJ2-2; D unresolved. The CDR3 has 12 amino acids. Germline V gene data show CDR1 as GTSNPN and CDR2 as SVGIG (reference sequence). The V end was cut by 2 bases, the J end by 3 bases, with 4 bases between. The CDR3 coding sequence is TGTGCCTGGAGTTTCGACACCGGGGAGCTGTTTTTT. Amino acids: CAWSFDTGELFF.

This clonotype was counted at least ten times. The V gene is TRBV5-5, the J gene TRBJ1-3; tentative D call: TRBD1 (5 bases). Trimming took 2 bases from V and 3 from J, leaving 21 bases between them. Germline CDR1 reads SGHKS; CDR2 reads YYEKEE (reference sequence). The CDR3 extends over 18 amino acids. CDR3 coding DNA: TGTGCCAGCAGCTTCACCGGGACGGATTTGTTTGGTGGAAACACCATATATTTT. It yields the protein CASSFTGTDLFGGNTIYF.

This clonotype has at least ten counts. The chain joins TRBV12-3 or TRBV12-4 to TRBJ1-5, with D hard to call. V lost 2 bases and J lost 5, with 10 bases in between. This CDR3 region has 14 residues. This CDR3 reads CASSLSRAYQPQHF. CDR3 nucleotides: TGTGCCAGCAGTTTAAGTAGGGCCTATCAGCCCCAGCATTTT.

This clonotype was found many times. In nucleotides, the CDR3 is TGTGCCAGCAGTTTCCTACTAGCGGGAATCTACGAGCAGTACTTC. Encoded protein: CASSFLLAGIYEQYF. The chain links TRBV12-3 or TRBV12-4 to TRBJ2-7; 10 bases are a match to TRBD2. The CDR3 has 15 amino acids. The ends lost 3 bases at V and 3 bases at J; junction bases unmatched: 5.

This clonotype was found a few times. This CDR3 reads CSVVYRDRNPYNEQFF. In nucleotides, the CDR3 is TGCAGCGTTGTTTATCGGGACAGAAATCCATACAATGAGCAGTTCTTC. The rearrangement uses TRBV29-1 and TRBJ2-1, with 7 bases fitting TRBD1. V shed 4 bases, J shed 4 bases, and the junction held 13 bases outside the gene matches. The CDR3 length is 16 residues. From germline, CDR1 is SQVTM and CDR2 ANQGSEA.